These 27 T cell receptor beta chains were all obtained from the same sample, sequenced in a study of T cells in Graves' hyperthyroidism and ophthalmopathy. The CDR3 regions of TCR beta were amplified from RNA transcripts. First-round RT-PCR targeting the TCR CDR3 was performed with the HTBI primer set. A single record per CDR3 protein comes from TCRdb applying MiXCR to the multiplex PCR reads. The table has approximately 530,000 distinct CDR3 sequences, 15% to 20% seen once. The specimen sequenced was blood. The origin of the receptors is a woman in her late teens or twenties with Graves' hyperthyroidism.

This clonotype was seen repeatedly, ten times or more. The gene calls are TRBV2 and TRBJ1-1; a weak D match, TRBD1 (6 bases). V shed 4 bases and J shed 6 bases, with 18 bases lying between them. The CDR3 is 15 amino acids. Germline CDR1 SNHLY, CDR2 FYNNEI. CDR3 DNA: TGTGCCAGCAGTGGAAACAGGGTAGGGGGATCTGAAGCTTTCTTT. Its translation: CASSGNRVGGSEAFF.

The chain uses TRBV10-2 and TRBJ2-5; D may correspond to TRBD1 or TRBD2 (5 bases each). The CDR3 consists of 17 residues. The germline V and J ends were trimmed by 3 bases and 5 bases, with 22 bases remaining between them. CDR1 and CDR2 from the germline V gene are WSHSY and SAAADI. The CDR3 is CASSEPLLGQWGETQYF. For the CDR3, the DNA is TGCGCCAGCAGTGAACCCCTGTTGGGGCAATGGGGGGAGACCCAGTACTTC.

The genes are TRBV19 and TRBJ2-2; D is unresolved. The germline CDR1 and CDR2 sequences are LNHDA and SQIVND (reference sequence). This CDR3 is built from 15 residues. Between the trimmed V and J ends, which lost 5 bases and 1 base, there was a span of 11 bases. The CDR3 region is CASSVTTQNTGELFF. The CDR3 DNA is TGTGCCAGTAGTGTCACGACACAGAACACCGGGGAGCTGTTTTTT.

This clonotype was counted a few times. The chain is built from TRBV6-5 and TRBJ2-7; 7 bases are a match to TRBD2. Germline CDR1 MNHEY, CDR2 SVGAGI. The V gene end was trimmed by 2 bases and the J gene end by 2 bases; junction bases not matched to a gene: 9. CDR3 length: 16 amino acids. The DNA for the CDR3 is TGTGCCAGCAGTTACCCTTGGACTAGTCGGACCTACGAGCAGTACTTC. This translates into CASSYPWTSRTYEQYF.

This clonotype appeared a few times. The gene calls are TRBV30 and TRBJ1-2; D gene uncertain. The V gene's germline CDR1 is GTSNPN and CDR2 SVGIG (reference sequence). V was clipped by 0 bases and J by 0 bases, with 5 bases between them. This CDR3 spans 13 amino acids. Here the CDR3 reads CAWSVEANYGYTF. The CDR3 DNA is TGTGCCTGGAGTGTCGAGGCTAACTATGGCTACACCTTC.

This clonotype was observed many times. The CDR3 region is CASSERLARYEQYF. The CDR3 DNA reads as TGTGCCAGCAGTGAACGACTAGCGAGGTACGAGCAGTACTTC. The J gene is TRBJ2-7, the V gene TRBV2, with TRBD2 matching over 8 bases. Trimming removed 2 bases from V and 4 bases from J; junction bases left unmatched: 4. The CDR3 is made up of 14 amino acids. The germline gives CDR1 SNHLY, CDR2 FYNNEI.

This rearrangement joins TRBV19 to TRBJ2-7, with D perhaps TRBD2 (6 bases). This CDR3 is 15 amino acids long. V was cut by 1 base and J by 2 bases, with 12 bases left in between. Germline loops: CDR1 LNHDA, CDR2 SQIVND (reference sequence). The CDR3 DNA reads TGTGCCAGTAGTATAGTACGCGGGGCCACCTACGAGCAGTACTTC. As protein: CASSIVRGATYEQYF. Drawing the rest from reference TRBV19 and TRBJ2-7, the complete variable domain is DGGITQSPKYLFRKEGQNVTLSCEQNLNHDAMYWYRQDPGQGLRLIYYSQIVNDFQKGDIAEGYSVSREKKESFPLTVTSAQKNPTAFYLCASSIVRGATYEQYFGPGTRLTVT.

The sample holds many counts of this clonotype. The J gene is TRBJ2-1, the V gene TRBV2; TRBD2 agrees at 12 bases. V shed 6 bases, J shed 1 base, and the junction held 16 bases outside the gene matches. Germline V CDR1 and CDR2: SNHLY, FYNNEI. CDR3 length: 20 amino acids. CDR3 amino acids: CASRRTGLAGSLGSYNEQFF. For the CDR3, the DNA is TGTGCCAGCAGACGAACAGGACTAGCGGGATCACTCGGGTCCTACAATGAGCAGTTCTTC. The variable domain in full, completed from reference TRBV2 and TRBJ2-1, reads EPEVTQTPSHQVTQMGQEVILRCVPISNHLYFYWYRQILGQKVEFLVSFYNNEISEKSEIFDDQFSVERPDGSNFTLKIRSTKLEDSAMYFCASRRTGLAGSLGSYNEQFFGPGTRLTVL.

The genes are TRBV20-1 and TRBJ2-7; TRBD2 is a possible D gene (5 bases). CDR1 and CDR2 from the germline V gene are DFQATT and SNEGSKA (reference sequence). The CDR3 is 15 residues long. The V end was cut by 0 bases, the J end by 0 bases, with 12 bases between. CDR3 amino acids: CSARDGRVDSYEQYF. The CDR3 region has the DNA TGCAGTGCTAGAGATGGGCGGGTCGACTCCTACGAGCAGTACTTC.

This clonotype was observed a handful of times. The V call is TRBV10-2, the J call TRBJ1-5; 11 nucleotides match TRBD1. CDR1 is WSHSY and CDR2 is SAAADI in the germline V gene. The CDR3 extends over 15 amino acids. V gave up 6 bases and J gave up 9 bases; unmatched junction bases: 10. The CDR3 sequence is CASRGGTGGSRPQHF. The CDR3 coding sequence is TGCGCCAGCAGGGGCGGGACAGGGGGTTCACGGCCCCAGCATTTT.

This clonotype was seen only a few times. The chain couples TRBV30 to TRBJ2-2; D gene unclear. The CDR3 extends over 12 amino acids. Germline V CDR1 and CDR2: GTSNPN, SVGIG (reference sequence). Trimming pared 5 bases from V and 2 bases from J, leaving 6 bases between. The CDR3 here is CAWGDNTGELFF. CDR3 nucleotides: TGTGCCTGGGGGGATAACACCGGGGAGCTGTTTTTT.

This clonotype was recorded only once. This chain links TRBV5-1 with TRBJ2-7; D ambiguous. V shed 1 base and J shed 6 bases, with 14 bases lying between them. The germline V gene encodes CDR1 SGHRS and CDR2 YFSETQ. There are 14 residues in the CDR3. The CDR3 DNA is TGCGCCAGCAGCTTGATGGATAGTGGCCGCGAGCAGTACTTC. As protein: CASSLMDSGREQYF.

The sample holds many counts of this clonotype. The V call is TRBV24-1, the J call TRBJ1-5, with a tentative D call TRBD1 (5 bases). The CDR3 has 17 amino acids. Germline loops: CDR1 KGHDR, CDR2 SFDVKD. Trimming took 7 bases from V and 0 from J, leaving 18 bases between them. This CDR3 is CATSAGTEQYSNQPQHF. For the CDR3, the DNA is TGTGCCACCAGCGCGGGGACGGAGCAGTATAGCAATCAGCCCCAGCATTTT.

V is TRBV15 and J is TRBJ2-2; 9 bases are shared with TRBD2. The CDR3 length is 16 residues. J lost 7 bases, V lost 3 bases, and 9 bases had no gene match. CDR1 is LNHNV and CDR2 is YYDKDF in the germline V gene (reference sequence). This CDR3 is CATSRKREEGFGELFF. The CDR3 nucleotides read TGTGCCACCAGCAGGAAGCGGGAGGAAGGTTTCGGGGAGCTGTTTTTT.

This clonotype showed up many times. The rearrangement links TRBV11-3 to TRBJ1-5; D not resolved. The CDR3 is 10 amino acids. Germline loops: CDR1 SGHNT, CDR2 YENEEA. V lost 3 bases and J 6 bases, leaving 0 bases between the germline ends. CDR3 sequence reads: CASSFQPQHF. The CDR3 coding sequence is TGTGCCAGCAGCTTTCAGCCCCAGCATTTT.

Ten or more counts support this clonotype. V usage is TRBV20-1 and J usage is TRBJ2-7; no firm D call. Trimming stripped 5 bases from V and 0 bases from J, with 11 bases between. Per germline, CDR1 DFQATT and CDR2 SNEGSKA (reference sequence). This CDR3 spans 13 amino acids. Written as DNA, the CDR3 is TGCAGTGCTCGAATCTTCGGCTCCTACGAGCAGTACTTC. Protein sequence: CSARIFGSYEQYF.

In its sample, this clonotype was seen many times. The chain has TRBV20-1 and TRBJ2-3; 7 bases align to TRBD2. The CDR3 runs 12 residues. Germline V CDR1 and CDR2: DFQATT, SNEGSKA (reference sequence). J lost 4 bases, V lost 6 bases, and 4 bases had no gene match. For the CDR3, the DNA is TGCAGTGCCCTCCGGGGGGCAGATACGCAGTATTTT. Residues: CSALRGADTQYF.

The genes are TRBV2 and TRBJ2-5; TRBD2 matches 8 bases. The CDR3 has 15 amino acids. CDR1 is SNHLY and CDR2 is FYNNEI in the germline V gene. V trimming: 8 bases; J trimming: 0 bases; junction bases outside the gene matches: 8. CDR3: CASSPVLADQETQYF. The CDR3, as DNA: TGTGCCAGCTCACCGGTACTAGCGGACCAAGAGACCCAGTACTTC.

The chain employs TRBV6-1 and TRBJ1-1; 8 nucleotides align to TRBD1. V lost 6 bases and J lost 5; bases outside the gene matches: 8. CDR1 is MNHNS and CDR2 is SASEGT in the germline V gene. This CDR3 comprises 14 residues. The CDR3: CASSQDRGRTEAFF. DNA for the CDR3: TGTGCCAGCAGCCAAGACAGGGGACGGACTGAAGCTTTCTTT.

This clonotype was counted at least ten times. J is TRBJ1-5 and V is TRBV6-2 or TRBV6-3; the D is unclear. The CDR3 covers 15 residues. Germline CDR1 and CDR2: MNHEY and SVGEGT. V was pared by 2 bases and J by 2 bases, with 10 bases between. This CDR3 reads CASSYEGMGNQPQHF. CDR3 sequence (DNA): TGTGCCAGCAGTTACGAGGGCATGGGCAATCAGCCCCAGCATTTT.

There are many counts of this clonotype. The chain uses TRBV3-1 and TRBJ2-3; D not certain. The CDR3 is 14 residues long. Germline values: CDR1 LGHDT, CDR2 YNNKEL (reference sequence). Trimming removed 4 bases from V and 3 bases from J, with 11 bases in between. Here the CDR3 DNA reads TGTGCCAGCAGCCTAGCAGATGCAACAGATACGCAGTATTTT. It is translated as CASSLADATDTQYF.

This clonotype was counted ten times or more. This rearrangement joins TRBV12-3 or TRBV12-4 to TRBJ2-5; D assignment may be TRBD1 or TRBD2 (6 bases each). Between the trimmed V and J ends, which lost 6 bases and 5 bases, there was a span of 13 bases. CDR3 length: 13 residues. The CDR3 loop reads CASSRTGRETQYF. The DNA for the CDR3 is TGTGCCAGCAGCCGCACAGGGAGGGAGACCCAGTACTTC.

The V and J genes are TRBV6-2 or TRBV6-3 and TRBJ2-2; 10 bases align to TRBD1. V trimming: 6 bases; J trimming: 4 bases; junction bases outside the gene matches: 5. CDR1 and CDR2 (germline): MNHEY, SVGEGT. This CDR3 is 15 amino acids long. CDR3 coding DNA: TGTGCCAGCAGAACCGGGACAGGGGTCACCGGGGAGCTGTTTTTT. Protein sequence: CASRTGTGVTGELFF.

This chain links TRBV5-1 with TRBJ2-1, with 10 bases fitting TRBD2. The CDR3 spans 12 residues. Unmatched junction bases numbered 1, after V lost 1 base and J lost 12 bases. The V gene's germline CDR1 is SGHRS and CDR2 YFSETQ. The CDR3 DNA reads TGCGCCAGCAGCTTGCCTAGCGGGAGGCAGTTCTTC. This sequence encodes CASSLPSGRQFF. Variable domain in full (rest from reference TRBV5-1 and TRBJ2-1): KAGVTQTPRYLIKTRGQQVTLSCSPISGHRSVSWYQQTPGQGLQFLFEYFSETQRNKGNFPGRFSGRQFSNSRSEMNVSTLELGDSALYLCASSLPSGRQFFGPGTRLTVL.

V gene TRBV27 combines with J gene TRBJ2-1; 9 bases map to TRBD2. Germline V gene lookup returns CDR1 MNHEY and CDR2 SMNVEV (reference sequence). This CDR3 comprises 12 residues. Trimming took 3 bases from V and 11 from J; bases not matched to a gene: 2. CDR3 coding DNA: TGTGCCAGCAGTTTTGGGACTAGCCAGCAGTTCTTC. Translated: CASSFGTSQQFF.

This clonotype was found many times. The genes are TRBV3-1 and TRBJ1-2, with no clear D. The CDR3 runs 13 residues. In germline, CDR1 is LGHDT, CDR2 YNNKEL (reference sequence). With 0 bases removed from V and 4 bases from J, the gap between germline ends came to 6 bases. CDR3 sequence (DNA): TGTGCCAGCAGCCAAGACAGTTCCTATGGCTACACCTTC. Residues: CASSQDSSYGYTF.

This clonotype was picked up many times. The chain uses TRBV5-1 and TRBJ2-7, with TRBD1 identical over 10 bases. Germline V lookup: CDR1 SGHRS, CDR2 YFSETQ. The CDR3 totals 17 residues. The J segment lost 4 bases and the V segment lost 0 bases, leaving 10 bases of the junction unmatched. CDR3 amino acids: CASSLEGAGTGAYEQYF. The CDR3 nucleotides are TGCGCCAGCAGCTTGGAGGGGGCCGGGACAGGGGCGTACGAGCAGTACTTC.